A single T cell receptor beta chain is shown here with its context. What antigen it recognizes has not been identified. Per-base qualities were not stored, and no clone one base away is much larger. Collaborating institutions collected whole blood in K2EDTA tubes following their own protocols. For TCRbeta analysis, collaborators shipped samples as frozen whole blood, isolated PBMCs, or DNA extracted from either of those sample types. From its cysteine to its phenylalanine, the CDR3 spans 17 amino acids. The CDR3 DNA has 51 bases and is translated from base 1. Trimming leaves V shorter by 4 bases and J shorter by 0 bases, with the junction holding 12 bases beyond the gene matches. The germline V gene encodes CDR1 LGHNA and CDR2 YNFKEQ. The sample is drawn from a study of blood T cell repertoires in COVID-19 (dated by TCRdb to 2020 to 2022). The study in broad terms: Collaborator samples came from the United States, Italy and Spain and covered acute and convalescent phases of COVID-19. The material from the prospective study consisted of cDNA or gDNA derived from T cells, B-cell-depleted T cells, or PBMCs. Subjects who had been exposed to COVID-19, were actively infected with it, or had recovered from it provided the deeply sampled blood TCRbeta repertoires that made up the dataset. The repertoires were released in a freely available public database meant as a resource for research on the immune response to SARS-CoV-2. Samples came from the ongoing ImmuneRACE study (first 160 participants) plus 1,254 subjects from 6 global collaborators. The sample metadata nearly always contained a de-identified subject ID, COVID-19 status, age in years and sex. Where available, HLA class I and class II types were taken from metadata supplied by the sample provider and were not determined by assay-based typing.

Beyond this particular receptor, the publication reports: How much clinical and demographic metadata was included differed by source and by participant, and the metadata was provided uncurated.

TCRbeta CDR3 regions were amplified from genomic DNA by means of the immunoSEQ Assay, a bias-controlled multiplex PCR. On the authors' methods: Nucleated cell counts per sample were estimated from amplification of reference gene primers within the assay. To quantify the absolute abundance of each unique TCRbeta CDR3 rearrangement, sequence reads were collapsed and filtered. For each sample, productive Simpson clonality was calculated as the square root of Simpson's diversity index across productive rearrangements. TCRdb stores this immuneACCESS table with in-frame sequences only. Part of the clones is absent; in the studies checked, under half of the shortfall reflects unresolved V genes, and no reason is known for the rest. The V and J calls and the clone size are those of that table, but D and trimming were determined from the DNA. Across this sample there are 140,000 or so clones, with approximately 80% seen only once. Approximately 2.9% of the sample goes to the ten largest clones.

In this chain, TRBV4-2 is recombined with TRBJ2-7; 7 bases in the junction line up with TRBD1. This sequence was found in a woman aged 80 or over with acute or convalescent COVID-19. The specimen was peripheral blood. The DNA reads TGTGCCAGCAGCCTCGGAAGGGTTTCAGGGGGCTCCTACGAGCAGTACTTC. This translates into CASSLGRVSGGSYEQYF.